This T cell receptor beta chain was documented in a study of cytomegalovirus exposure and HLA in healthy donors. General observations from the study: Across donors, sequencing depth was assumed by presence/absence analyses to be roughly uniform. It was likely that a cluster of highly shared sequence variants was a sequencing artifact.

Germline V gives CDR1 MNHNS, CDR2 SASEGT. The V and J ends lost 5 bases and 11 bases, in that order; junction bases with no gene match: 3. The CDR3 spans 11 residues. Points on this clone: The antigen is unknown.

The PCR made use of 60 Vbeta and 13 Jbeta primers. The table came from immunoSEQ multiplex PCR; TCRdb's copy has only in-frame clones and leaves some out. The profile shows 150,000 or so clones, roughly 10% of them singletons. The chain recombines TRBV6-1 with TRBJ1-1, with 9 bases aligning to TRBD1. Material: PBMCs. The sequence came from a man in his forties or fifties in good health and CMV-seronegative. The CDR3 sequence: CASSTGTGAFF. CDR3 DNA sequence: TGTGCCAGCAGTACCGGGACAGGGGCTTTCTTT.